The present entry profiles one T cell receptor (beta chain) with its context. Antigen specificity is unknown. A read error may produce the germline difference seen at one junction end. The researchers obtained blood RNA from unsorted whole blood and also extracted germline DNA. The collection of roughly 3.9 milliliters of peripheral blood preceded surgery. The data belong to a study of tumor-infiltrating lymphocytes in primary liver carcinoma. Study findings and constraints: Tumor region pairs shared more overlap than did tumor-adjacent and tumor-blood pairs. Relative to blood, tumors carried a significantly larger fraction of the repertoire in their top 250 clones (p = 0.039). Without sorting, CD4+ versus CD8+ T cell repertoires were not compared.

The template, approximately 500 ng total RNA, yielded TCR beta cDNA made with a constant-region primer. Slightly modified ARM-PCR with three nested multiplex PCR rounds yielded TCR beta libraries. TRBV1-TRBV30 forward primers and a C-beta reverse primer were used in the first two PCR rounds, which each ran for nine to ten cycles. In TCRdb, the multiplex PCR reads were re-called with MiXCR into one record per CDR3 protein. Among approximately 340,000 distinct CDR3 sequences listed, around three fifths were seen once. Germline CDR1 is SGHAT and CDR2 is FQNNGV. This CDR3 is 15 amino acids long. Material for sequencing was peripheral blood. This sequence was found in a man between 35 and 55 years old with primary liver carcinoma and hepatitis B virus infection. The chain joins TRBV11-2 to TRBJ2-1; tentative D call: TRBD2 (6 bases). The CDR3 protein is CSSNLKLASYNEQFF. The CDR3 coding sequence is TGTTCCAGCAACTTAAAACTAGCCTCGTACAATGAGCAGTTCTTC.